The present T cell receptor beta chain was sequenced within a study of T cell repertoires in cytomegalovirus infection. Study information: Public TCR beta signatures were indicative of both CMV infection and a matching HLA type.

CDR1 and CDR2 from the germline V gene are MDHEN and SYDVKM. V lost 2 bases, J lost 1 base, and 7 bases stayed unmatched. This CDR3 is 16 amino acids long. Study results and caveats: Predominance within the ex vivo response was attributable to HLA-C-restricted CMV-specific TCR beta clonotypes.

Using its own MiXCR run on the reads, TCRdb lists one record per CDR3 protein. The sample comprises 500,000 to 600,000 distinct CDR3 sequences, about 17% of which are singletons, and 20% to 30% rests with the top ten. With regard to this clonotype: Its antigen remains unidentified.

The specimen was CD8+ T cells from PBMCs. The sequence was obtained from a human donor in good health (CMV status not recorded). Some clones in this sample may be carry-over from other donors' samples. The rearrangement uses TRBV28 and TRBJ2-7, with 8 bases matching TRBD2. The CDR3 nucleotides are TGTGCCAGCAGTTTAGTGGAGCGGGAGTGGTCCTACGAGCAGTACTTC. This gives the protein CASSLVEREWSYEQYF.